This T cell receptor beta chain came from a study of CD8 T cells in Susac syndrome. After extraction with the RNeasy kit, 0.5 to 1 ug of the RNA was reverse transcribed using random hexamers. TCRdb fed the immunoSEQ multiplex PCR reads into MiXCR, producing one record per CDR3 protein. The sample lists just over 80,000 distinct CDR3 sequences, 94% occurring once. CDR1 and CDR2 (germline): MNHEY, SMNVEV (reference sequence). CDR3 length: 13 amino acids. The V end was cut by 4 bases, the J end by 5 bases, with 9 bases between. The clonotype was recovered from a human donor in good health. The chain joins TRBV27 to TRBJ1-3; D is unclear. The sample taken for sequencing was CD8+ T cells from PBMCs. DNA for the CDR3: TGTGCCAGCAGTTCGTCAGGACGAAACACCATATATTTT. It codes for CASSSSGRNTIYF.